The clone carrying this T cell receptor beta chain was counted a few times. What it recognizes is unknown. Use of 60 Vbeta and 13 Jbeta primers characterized the PCR. Clones were read by immunoSEQ multiplex PCR, and TCRdb kept only the in-frame ones, dropping some. The sample consists of 140,000 to 150,000 clones, roughly 71% of them appearing once. This sample stems from a study of cytomegalovirus exposure and HLA in healthy donors. Study findings and constraints: Being productive about 90% or about 30% of the time was typical of most TCR beta V segments in an earlier analysis. A later analysis associated some 18,000 TCR beta sequences with HLA alleles at a 0.05 false discovery rate. Later analysis showed most CMV-associated TCR beta chains appearing HLA-restricted.

The CDR3 has 12 amino acids. Germline loops: CDR1 SGDLS, CDR2 YYNGEE. Deletions cut 1 base from V and 4 bases from J, with 4 bases between. The sequenced material came from PBMCs. The V and J genes are TRBV9 and TRBJ2-3; D gene ambiguous. The receptor was isolated from a young man in good health and CMV-seronegative. This CDR3 reads CASSVSSDTQYF. DNA for the CDR3: TGTGCCAGCAGCGTATCCTCAGATACGCAGTATTTT.